This section outlines one TCR beta chain sequence together with its context. Its antigen is unidentified. The sample comes from a study of identical twins. V lost 5 bases to trimming and J lost 2 bases, with 11 bases between them. CDR3 length: 14 amino acids. Per germline, CDR1 KGHDR and CDR2 SFDVKD. Template switching added a universal primer site; cDNA carried unique molecular identifiers. One entry per CDR3 protein, called by TCRdb with MiXCR from the 5' RACE reads. The profile shows about 920,000 distinct CDR3 sequences, roughly 12% of them singletons. Study observations and caveats: Out-of-frame alpha sequences shared between twins exhibited an excess of low generation probability. Fewer insertions were carried by abundant cord blood beta clonotypes, but none was seen in memory repertoires. Cross-sectional statistics underpinned the conclusions; the same donors were not followed.

The same data also went into a second study, on yellow fever vaccine responses in identical twins.

This TCR derives from a woman aged 18-29 years in good health. Sequencing was done on a sample of PBMCs. The genes are TRBV24-1 and TRBJ1-1; D is unclear. In DNA form, the CDR3 reads TGTGCCACCAGTGGGGCGGAGGGCAACACTGAAGCTTTCTTT. Protein product: CATSGAEGNTEAFF.